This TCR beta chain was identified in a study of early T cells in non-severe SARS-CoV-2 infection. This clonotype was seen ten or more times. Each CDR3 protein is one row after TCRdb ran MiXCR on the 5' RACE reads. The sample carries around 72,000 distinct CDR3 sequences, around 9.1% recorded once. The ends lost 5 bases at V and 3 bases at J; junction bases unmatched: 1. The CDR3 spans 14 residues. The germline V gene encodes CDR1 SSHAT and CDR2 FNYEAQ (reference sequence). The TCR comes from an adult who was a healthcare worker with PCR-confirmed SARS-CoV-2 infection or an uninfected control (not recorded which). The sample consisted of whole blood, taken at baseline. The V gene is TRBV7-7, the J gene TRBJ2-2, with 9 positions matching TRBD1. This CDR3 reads CASSRDRDTGELFF. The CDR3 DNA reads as TGTGCCAGCAGCCGGGACAGGGACACCGGGGAGCTGTTTTTT.